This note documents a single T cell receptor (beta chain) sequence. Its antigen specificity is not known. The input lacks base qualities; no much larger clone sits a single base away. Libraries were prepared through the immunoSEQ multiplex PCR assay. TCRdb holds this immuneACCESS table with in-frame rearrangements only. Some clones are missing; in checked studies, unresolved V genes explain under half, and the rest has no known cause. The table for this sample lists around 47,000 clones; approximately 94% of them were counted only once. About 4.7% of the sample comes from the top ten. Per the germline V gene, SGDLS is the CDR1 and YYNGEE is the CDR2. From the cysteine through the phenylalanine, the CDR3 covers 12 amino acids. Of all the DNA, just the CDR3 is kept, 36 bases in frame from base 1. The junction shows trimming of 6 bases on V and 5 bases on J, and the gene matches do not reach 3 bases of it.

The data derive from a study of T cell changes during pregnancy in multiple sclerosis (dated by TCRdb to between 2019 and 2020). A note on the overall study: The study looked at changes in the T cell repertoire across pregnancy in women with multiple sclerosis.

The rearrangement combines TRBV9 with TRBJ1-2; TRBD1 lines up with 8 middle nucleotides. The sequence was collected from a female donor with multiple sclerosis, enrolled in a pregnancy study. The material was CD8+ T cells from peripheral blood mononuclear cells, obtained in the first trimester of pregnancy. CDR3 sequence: CASTGTGYGYTF. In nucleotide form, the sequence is TGTGCCAGCACGGGGACAGGTTATGGCTACACCTTC.